The TCR beta chain under discussion was sequenced for a study of T cell clonotyping in hematopoietic cell transplantation. Recipient blood drawn about 28 days pretransplant and days 30, 100, 180 after. Note on this clone: What it recognizes is unknown.

Profiled with immunoSEQ multiplex PCR; TCRdb holds only in-frame clones, not every one. This table holds approximately 4,200 clones, around 96% found once. This CDR3 has 15 amino acids. CDR1 WSHSY and CDR2 SAAADI come from the germline V gene. Trimming cost V 8 bases and J 0 bases, with 15 bases left between them. Points from the study as a whole: No sorting was done, leaving CD4 and CD8 contributions mixed. Pathologically expanded recipient clonotypes increased progressively from day 30 to day 180 as diversity fell. At the given depth, recipient repertoires were over 95% de novo clonotypes.

The V call is TRBV10-2, the J call TRBJ2-3; a possible D gene is TRBD2 (5 bases). This material consisted of PBMCs, taken 100 days after allogeneic stem cell transplant. This TCR was recovered from a male patient aged 35-50 years who had an allogeneic stem cell transplant from a related donor, so the T cells may come from the graft donor. Some clones in this sample may be carry-over from other donors' samples. CDR3 amino acids: CASSDLRGSTDTQYF. CDR3 DNA: TGCGCCAGCTCAGACCTACGGGGTAGCACAGATACGCAGTATTTT.